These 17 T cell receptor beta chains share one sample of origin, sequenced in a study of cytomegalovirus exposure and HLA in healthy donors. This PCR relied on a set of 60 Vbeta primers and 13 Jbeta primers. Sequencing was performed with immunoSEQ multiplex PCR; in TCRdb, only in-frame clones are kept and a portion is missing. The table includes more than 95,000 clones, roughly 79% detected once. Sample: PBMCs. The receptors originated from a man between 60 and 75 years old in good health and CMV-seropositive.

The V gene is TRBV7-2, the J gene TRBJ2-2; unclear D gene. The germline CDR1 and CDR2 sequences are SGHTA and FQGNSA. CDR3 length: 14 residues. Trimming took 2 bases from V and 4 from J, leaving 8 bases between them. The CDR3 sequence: CASSLMHSTGELFF. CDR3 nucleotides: TGTGCCAGCAGCTTAATGCACAGCACCGGGGAGCTGTTTTTT.

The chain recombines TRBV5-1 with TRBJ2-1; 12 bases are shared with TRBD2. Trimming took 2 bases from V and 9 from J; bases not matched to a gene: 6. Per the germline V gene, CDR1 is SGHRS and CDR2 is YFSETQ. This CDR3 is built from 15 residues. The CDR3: CASSLGLAGGSEQFF. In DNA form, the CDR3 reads TGCGCCAGCAGCTTAGGGCTAGCGGGGGGGTCTGAGCAGTTCTTC.

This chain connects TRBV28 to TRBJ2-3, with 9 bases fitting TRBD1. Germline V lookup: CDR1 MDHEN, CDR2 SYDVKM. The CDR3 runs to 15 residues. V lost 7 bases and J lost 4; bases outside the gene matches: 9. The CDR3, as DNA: TGTGCCAGCACCACAGGGGGCAGTTTGGCAGATACGCAGTATTTT. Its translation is CASTTGGSLADTQYF.

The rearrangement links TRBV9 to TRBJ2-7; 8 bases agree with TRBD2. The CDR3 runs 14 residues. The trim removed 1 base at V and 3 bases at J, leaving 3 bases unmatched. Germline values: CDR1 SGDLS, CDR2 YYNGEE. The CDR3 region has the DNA TGTGCCAGCAGCGTAAGCGGGAGAAACTACGAGCAGTACTTC. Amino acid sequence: CASSVSGRNYEQYF.

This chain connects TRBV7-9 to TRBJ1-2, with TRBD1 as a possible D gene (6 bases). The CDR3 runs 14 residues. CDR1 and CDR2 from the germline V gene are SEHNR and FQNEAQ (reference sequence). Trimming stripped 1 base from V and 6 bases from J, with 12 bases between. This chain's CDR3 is CASSLEARGNGYTF. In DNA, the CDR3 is TGTGCCAGCAGCTTAGAGGCCAGGGGTAATGGCTACACCTTC.

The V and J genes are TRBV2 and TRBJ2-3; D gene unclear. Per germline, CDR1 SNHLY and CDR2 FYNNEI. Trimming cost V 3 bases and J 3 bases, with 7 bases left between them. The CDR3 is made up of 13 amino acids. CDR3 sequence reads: CASSDLNTDTQYF. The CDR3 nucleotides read TGTGCCAGCAGTGATTTAAATACAGATACGCAGTATTTT.

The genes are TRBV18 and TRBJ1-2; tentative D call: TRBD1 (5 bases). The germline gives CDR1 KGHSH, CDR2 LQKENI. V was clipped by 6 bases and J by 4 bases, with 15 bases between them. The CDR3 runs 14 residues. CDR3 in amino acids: CASSSGRDGYGYTF. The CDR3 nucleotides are TGTGCCAGCTCCTCAGGCAGGGATGGCTATGGCTACACCTTC. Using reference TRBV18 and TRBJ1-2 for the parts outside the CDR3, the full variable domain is NAGVMQNPRHLVRRRGQEARLRCSPMKGHSHVYWYRQLPEEGLKFMVYLQKENIIDESGMPKERFSAEFPKEGPSILRIQQVVRGDSAAYFCASSSGRDGYGYTFGSGTRLTVV.

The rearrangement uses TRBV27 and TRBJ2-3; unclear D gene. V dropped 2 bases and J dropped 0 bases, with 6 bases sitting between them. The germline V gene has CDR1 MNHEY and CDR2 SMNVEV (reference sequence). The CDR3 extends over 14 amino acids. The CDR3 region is CASSLVESTDTQYF. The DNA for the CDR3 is TGTGCCAGCAGTTTAGTCGAGAGCACAGATACGCAGTATTTT.

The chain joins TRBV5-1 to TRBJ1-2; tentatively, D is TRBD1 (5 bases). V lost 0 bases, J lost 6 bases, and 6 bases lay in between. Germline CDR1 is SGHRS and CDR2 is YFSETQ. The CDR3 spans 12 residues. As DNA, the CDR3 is TGCGCCAGCAGCTTGGTAGGGGATGGCTACACCTTC. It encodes CASSLVGDGYTF.

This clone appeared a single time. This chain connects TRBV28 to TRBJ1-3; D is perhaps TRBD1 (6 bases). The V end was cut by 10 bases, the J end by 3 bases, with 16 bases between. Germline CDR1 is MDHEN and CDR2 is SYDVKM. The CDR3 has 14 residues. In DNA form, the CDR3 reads TGTGCCACTTCCTTAGGGGGGGATGGAAACACCATATATTTT. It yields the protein CATSLGGDGNTIYF.

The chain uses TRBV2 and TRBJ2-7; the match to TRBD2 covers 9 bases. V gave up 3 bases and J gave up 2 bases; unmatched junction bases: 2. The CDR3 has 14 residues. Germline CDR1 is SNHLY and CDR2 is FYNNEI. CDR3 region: CASSDSSGAYEQYF. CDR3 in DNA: TGTGCCAGCAGTGATTCTAGCGGGGCCTACGAGCAGTACTTC.

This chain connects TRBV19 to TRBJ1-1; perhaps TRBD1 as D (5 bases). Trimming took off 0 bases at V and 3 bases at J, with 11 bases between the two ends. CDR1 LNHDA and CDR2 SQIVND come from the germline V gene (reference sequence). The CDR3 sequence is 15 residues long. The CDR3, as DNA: TGTGCCAGTAGTATAGACGGCCAGGGCTACACTGAAGCTTTCTTT. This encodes CASSIDGQGYTEAFF.

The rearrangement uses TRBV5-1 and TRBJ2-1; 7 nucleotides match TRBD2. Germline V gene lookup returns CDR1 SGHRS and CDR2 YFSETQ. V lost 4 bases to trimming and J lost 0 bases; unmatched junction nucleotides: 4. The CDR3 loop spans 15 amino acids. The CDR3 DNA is TGCGCCAGCAGCGGGACGGGGGGCTCCTACAATGAGCAGTTCTTC. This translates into CASSGTGGSYNEQFF.

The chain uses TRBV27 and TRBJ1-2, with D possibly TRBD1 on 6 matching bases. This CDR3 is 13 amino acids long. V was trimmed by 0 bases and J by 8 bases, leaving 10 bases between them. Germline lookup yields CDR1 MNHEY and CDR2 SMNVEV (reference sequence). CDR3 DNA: TGTGCCAGCAGTTTATCGGTAACAGGGGGCTACACCTTC. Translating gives CASSLSVTGGYTF.

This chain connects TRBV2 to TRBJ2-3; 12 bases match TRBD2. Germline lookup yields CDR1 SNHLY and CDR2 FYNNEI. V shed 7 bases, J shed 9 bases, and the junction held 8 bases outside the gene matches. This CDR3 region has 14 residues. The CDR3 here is CASTKGTSGLTQYF. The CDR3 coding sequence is TGTGCCAGCACCAAGGGGACTAGCGGGCTCACGCAGTATTTT. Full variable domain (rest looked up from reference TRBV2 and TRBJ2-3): EPEVTQTPSHQVTQMGQEVILRCVPISNHLYFYWYRQILGQKVEFLVSFYNNEISEKSEIFDDQFSVERPDGSNFTLKIRSTKLEDSAMYFCASTKGTSGLTQYFGPGTRLTVL.

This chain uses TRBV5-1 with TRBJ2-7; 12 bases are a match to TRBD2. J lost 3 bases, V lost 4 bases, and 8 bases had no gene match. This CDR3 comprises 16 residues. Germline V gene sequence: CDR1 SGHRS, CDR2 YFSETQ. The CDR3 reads CASSPGLAGWDYEQYF. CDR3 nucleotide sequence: TGCGCCAGCAGCCCTGGACTAGCGGGGTGGGACTACGAGCAGTACTTC.

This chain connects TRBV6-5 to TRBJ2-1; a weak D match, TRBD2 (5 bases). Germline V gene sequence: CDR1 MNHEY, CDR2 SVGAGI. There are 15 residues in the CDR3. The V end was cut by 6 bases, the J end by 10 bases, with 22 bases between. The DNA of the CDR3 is TGTGCCAGCAGACCACCGTCGGGATCGGCGGACGAGCAGTTCTTC. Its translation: CASRPPSGSADEQFF.